This T cell receptor beta chain was observed in a study of cytomegalovirus exposure and HLA in healthy donors. In the case of this clone: As yet, its antigen is unknown.

Study-wide findings and caveats: Later examination showed HLA-associated TCR beta chains had greater clonal expansion than equally common others. Excluded were some V segments that proved indistinguishable, including TRBV6-2 and TRBV6-3.

PCR primers comprised 60 Vbeta and 13 Jbeta primers. The data were produced by immunoSEQ multiplex PCR, yet TCRdb's version contains in-frame clones alone and is incomplete. This sample has 150,000 to 180,000 clones; about 80% occur once, and the top ten carry under 7.5%. Looked up from germline, CDR1 is MNHEY and CDR2 is SMNVEV (reference sequence). CDR3 length: 17 amino acids. V lost 4 bases and J lost 0, with 13 bases in between. Healthy donors of bone marrow made up the group. The chain carries TRBV27 and TRBJ1-6, with D possibly TRBD1 on 5 matching bases. Sequencing input: PBMCs. The clonotype was recovered from a woman in her forties or fifties in good health and CMV-seropositive. The CDR3 reads CASSYSAGRSYNSPLHF. The CDR3 nucleotides are TGTGCCAGCAGTTACTCGGCGGGGCGCTCCTATAATTCACCCCTCCACTTT.